These 11 T cell receptor gamma chains came from one sample sequenced in a study of γδ T cells in repeated Plasmodium falciparum infection. Vgamma9/Vdelta2+ and Vdelta2-negative gammadelta T cells were flow-sorted from PBMC for bulk sequencing. TCRdb re-analyzed the multiplex PCR reads via CATT. This table holds roughly 24,000 gamma-chain clones, approximately 2.9% found once. Material: gamma-delta T cells from blood. These receptors originate from a pool of human donors (malaria-infected and uninfected, not separated).

This clone was counted ten times or more. This chain connects TRGV5 to TRGJ1 or TRGJ2. TCRdb is silent on the J gene; assignment here came from matching the DNA to germline. Germline CDR1 and CDR2: VINAFY and YDVSNSKD. With V trimmed by 0 bases and J by 11 bases, 7 bases remained unmatched. CDR3 length equals 12 residues. The CDR3 region has the DNA TGTGCCACCTGGGACAGGCGAGGGGAGAAACTCTTT. Encoded protein: CATWDRRGEKLF.

This clone was seen many times. TCRdb's protein, taken from a much larger clone, differs from this DNA's translation at residue 7, likely owing to a read error; the protein displayed comes from the DNA. The V call is TRGV2, the J call TRGJ1 or TRGJ2. Germline matching of the DNA provided the J gene here, since TCRdb leaves it blank. J gave up 0 bases and V 1 base, and 3 bases lay outside the gene matches. The germline V gene has CDR1 EGSNGY and CDR2 YDSYNSKV. The CDR3 loop spans 14 amino acids. The CDR3 sequence: CATWDGGNYYKKLF. DNA of the CDR3: TGTGCCACCTGGGACGGAGGGAATTATTATAAGAAACTCTTT.

Regarding this clone: For this DNA, TCRdb reports the protein of a much larger clone, which diverges at residue 14, most likely from a read error; the protein presented here is translated directly from the DNA. J is TRGJP and V is TRGV9. TCRdb is silent on the J gene; assignment here came from matching the DNA to germline. This CDR3 region has 17 residues. Germline lookup yields CDR1 GITISATS and CDR2 ISYDGTV (reference sequence). CDR3 nucleotide sequence: TGTGCCTTGTGGGAGGACTCGCAAGAGTTGGGCAAAAAAAGCAAGGTATTT. Residues: CALWEDSQELGKKSKVF.

This clone was recorded many times. The protein recorded in TCRdb matches a much larger clone and deviates from this DNA's translation at residue 14, suggesting a read error; the protein here is obtained by translating the DNA. V and J are TRGV9 and TRGJP. The J gene is absent in TCRdb and was assigned here via DNA matching to germline. This CDR3 comprises 17 residues. Germline CDR1 reads GITISATS; CDR2 reads ISYDGTV (reference sequence). The CDR3 reads CALWEVQGELGKKVKVF. The CDR3, as DNA: TGTGCCTTGTGGGAGGTGCAAGGAGAGTTGGGCAAAAAAGTCAAGGTATTT.

There are many counts of this clone. The chain links TRGV3 to TRGJ1 or TRGJ2. CDR1 and CDR2 from the germline V gene are VTNTFY and YDVSTARD (reference sequence). V dropped 3 bases and J dropped 6; count of bases not matched to a gene: 5. This CDR3 is 12 amino acids long. Here the CDR3 DNA reads TGTGCCACCTGGGACGAGGGTTATAAGAAACTCTTT. Translated: CATWDEGYKKLF.

This clone showed up many times. This may arise from a read error, as a much more abundant clone is one base away. Other DNA sequences of this sample code for an identical CDR3. This sequence joins TRGV9 and TRGJ1 or TRGJ2. Germline assignment: CDR1 GITISATS and CDR2 ISYDGTV (reference sequence). The CDR3 runs to 12 residues. CDR3 DNA sequence: TGTGCCTTGTGGGAGCCCGTGCCTAAGAAGCTCTTT. Amino acids: CALWEPVPKKLF.

This clone occurred a few times. This DNA translates differently at residue 10 from the TCRdb protein, which is that of a much larger clone; a read error is likely, and the protein shown is the DNA's own translation. The chain is built from TRGV9 and TRGJ1 or TRGJ2. TCRdb records no J gene; here it was assigned by comparing the DNA to germline. The CDR3 is 13 residues long. Germline V gives CDR1 GITISATS, CDR2 ISYDGTV (reference sequence). The CDR3 coding sequence is TGTGCCTTGTGGGAGGCTACCTATTATAGGAAACTCTTT. Its translation: CALWEATYYRKLF.

This clone was observed at least ten times. TCRdb assigns this DNA the protein of a much larger clone, which departs from its translation at residue 4; this likely reflects a read error, and the protein shown comes from translating the DNA. The chain carries TRGV3 and TRGJP2. The J gene is not listed in TCRdb, so it was assigned here from a DNA match to germline. CDR1 and CDR2 (germline): VTNTFY, YDVSTARD (reference sequence). The CDR3 is made up of 17 amino acids. The CDR3 spells CATRDRPSAPRDWIKTF. The CDR3 coding sequence is TGTGCCACCCGGGACAGGCCGTCTGCTCCCCGTGATTGGATCAAGACGTTT.

This clone was seen repeatedly, ten times or more. The TCRdb protein, from a much larger clone, departs from this DNA's translation at residue 3, likely by read error; the protein shown derives from the DNA. The rearrangement joins TRGV9 to TRGJ1 or TRGJ2. The CDR3 loop spans 17 amino acids. CDR1 is GITISATS and CDR2 is ISYDGTV in the germline V gene (reference sequence). The ends lost 11 bases at V and 0 bases at J; junction bases unmatched: 22. The CDR3 sequence is CASCLHNRQPNYYKKLF. For the CDR3, the DNA is TGTGCCTCGTGTCTCCACAACCGACAACCGAATTATTATAAGAAACTCTTT.

The table lists this clone with many counts. The V gene is TRGV5, the J gene TRGJP1. The J segment lost 2 bases and the V segment lost 5 bases, leaving 11 bases of the junction unmatched. Germline values: CDR1 VINAFY, CDR2 YDVSNSKD. This CDR3 contains 16 residues. The CDR3 loop reads CATWALTQTTGWFKIF. The DNA of the CDR3 is TGTGCCACCTGGGCTCTGACTCAAACCACTGGTTGGTTCAAGATATTT.

This clone was observed a handful of times. The protein in TCRdb stems from a much larger clone and differs at residue 7 from this DNA's translation, likely a read error; here the protein is translated from the DNA. This chain connects TRGV9 to TRGJ1 or TRGJ2. TCRdb does not report a J gene; here it was assigned by matching the DNA to germline references. V was clipped by 9 bases and J by 3 bases; unmatched bases: 47. CDR1 GITISATS and CDR2 ISYDGTV come from the germline V gene (reference sequence). The CDR3 has 25 amino acids. The CDR3 bases are TGTGCCTTGGATTCTTTGTGGGGCTTGTTACCTTGTAATAAGTTCGAACATGGTGCTTATTATAAGAAACTCTTT. Amino acids: CALDSLWGLLPCNKFEHGAYYKKLF.